The 25 T cell receptor beta chains listed next were all sequenced from one sample in a study of vaccination and CD4 T cells after COVID-19. As for treatment: approximately nine-day PBMC culture with coronavirus spike peptide pools or control peptides (ViraFEST assay). Their antigen targets remain unknown. The Oncomine TCR Beta short-read assay was applied to DNA of cultured CD4+ T cells. TCRdb re-called the PCR reads with MiXCR, one entry per CDR3 protein. The repertoire holds some 9,500 distinct CDR3 sequences, approximately 48% seen once, with roughly 21% in the top ten. The sample consisted of CD4+ T cells from blood, cultured in vitro. The receptors were sampled from a human donor who had recovered from COVID-19.

The chain uses TRBV5-1 and TRBJ1-2; D is perhaps TRBD1 (5 bases). Germline V gene lookup returns CDR1 SGHRS and CDR2 YFSETQ. CDR3 length: 14 amino acids. V lost 1 base and J lost 7, with 14 bases in between. In DNA, the CDR3 is TGCGCCAGCAGCTTGTCAGGGAGTTATAGTGGCTACACCTTC. This codes for CASSLSGSYSGYTF.

The chain employs TRBV18 and TRBJ2-3; D gene unclear. Germline CDR1 is KGHSH and CDR2 is LQKENI. V dropped 5 bases and J dropped 6 bases, with 12 bases sitting between them. The CDR3 consists of 13 residues. The CDR3: CASSSYPEDTQYF. In DNA form, the CDR3 reads TGTGCCAGCTCAAGCTACCCGGAGGATACGCAGTATTTT.

The chain couples TRBV20-1 to TRBJ2-3; either TRBD1 or TRBD2 may supply D (5 bases each). Germline loops: CDR1 DFQATT, CDR2 SNEGSKA (reference sequence). V dropped 3 bases and J dropped 0 bases, with 13 bases sitting between them. This CDR3 is built from 15 residues. In nucleotides, the CDR3 is TGCAGTGCTAGCATCAGGGCGGGTAGCACAGATACGCAGTATTTT. The encoded protein is CSASIRAGSTDTQYF.

J is TRBJ1-2 and V is TRBV28; 7 bases match TRBD1. Germline values: CDR1 MDHEN, CDR2 SYDVKM. The CDR3 covers 15 residues. The V and J ends lost 6 bases and 4 bases, in that order; junction bases with no gene match: 11. CDR3 protein: CASSPQGQRFYGYTF. CDR3 in DNA: TGTGCCAGCAGCCCCCAGGGACAGAGGTTCTATGGCTACACCTTC.

J is TRBJ1-6 and V is TRBV2; no reliable D call. V was shortened by 6 bases and J by 9 bases, with 6 bases between the two germline ends. This CDR3 region has 11 residues. Looked up from germline, CDR1 is SNHLY and CDR2 is FYNNEI. CDR3: CASREGSPLHF. The CDR3 DNA reads as TGTGCCAGCAGGGAGGGTTCACCCCTCCACTTT.

The chain employs TRBV4-1 and TRBJ1-1; no clear D gene. V lost 6 bases, J lost 1 base, and 6 bases lay in between. Per the germline V gene, CDR1 is MGHRA and CDR2 is YSYEKL. The CDR3 covers 12 residues. CDR3 bases: TGCGCCAGCAGTCGGGAGAACACTGAAGCTTTCTTT. Its translation: CASSRENTEAFF.

This clonotype was seen a handful of times. This chain uses TRBV10-3 with TRBJ1-1, with no clear D. From germline, CDR1 is ENHRY and CDR2 SYGVKD. V was pared by 2 bases and J by 1 base, with 5 bases between. The CDR3 has 13 residues. CDR3 sequence (DNA): TGTGCCATCAGTGAGCAACAGAACACTGAAGCTTTCTTT. Its translation: CAISEQQNTEAFF.

This clonotype appeared once. This chain joins TRBV12-3 or TRBV12-4 and TRBJ2-5; D gene uncertain. This CDR3 is 14 amino acids long. Trimming stripped 7 bases from V and 5 bases from J, with 17 bases between. CDR3 sequence: CASTLDGFLETQYF. DNA for the CDR3: TGTGCCAGCACCCTGGATGGGTTTCTGGAGACCCAGTACTTC.

This clonotype qualifies as medium-sized. The chain carries TRBV19 and TRBJ2-2; 10 bases match TRBD1. This CDR3 is 16 amino acids long. V lost 6 bases and J lost 5; bases outside the gene matches: 9. CDR1 and CDR2 (germline): LNHDA, SQIVND (reference sequence). CDR3 protein: CASRTRQGARTGELFF. CDR3 DNA sequence: TGTGCCAGTAGGACTCGACAGGGGGCGAGGACCGGGGAGCTGTTTTTT.

The rearrangement links TRBV7-6 to TRBJ2-1; D remains ambiguous. Trimming took 5 bases from V and 0 from J, leaving 14 bases between them. This CDR3 spans 16 amino acids. Germline CDR1 SGHVS, CDR2 FNYEAQ. The CDR3 DNA reads as TGTGCCAGCAGCCCCTTAGGGTGGAGCTCCTACAATGAGCAGTTCTTC. Residues: CASSPLGWSSYNEQFF.

This chain uses TRBV7-3 with TRBJ2-3; possibly TRBD1 for D (7 bases). CDR3 size: 13 residues. Germline V gene lookup returns CDR1 SGHTA and CDR2 FQGTGA. V lost 5 bases to trimming and J lost 5 bases, with 11 bases between them. DNA of the CDR3: TGTGCCAGCAGCCTCCAGGGGGGAGATACGCAGTATTTT. The encoded protein is CASSLQGGDTQYF.

The chain joins TRBV7-9 to TRBJ2-3; 8 nucleotides align to TRBD2. The CDR3 length is 12 residues. V was clipped by 5 bases and J by 6 bases; unmatched bases: 1. From germline, CDR1 is SEHNR and CDR2 FQNEAQ (reference sequence). This CDR3 is CASSQRGDTQYF. CDR3 DNA: TGTGCCAGCAGCCAGCGGGGGGATACGCAGTATTTT.

This sequence joins TRBV7-9 and TRBJ2-3; possibly TRBD1 for D (5 bases). Germline V gene sequence: CDR1 SEHNR, CDR2 FQNEAQ (reference sequence). V was shortened by 1 base and J by 0 bases, with 8 bases between the two germline ends. This CDR3 spans 15 amino acids. The CDR3 DNA follows: TGTGCCAGCAGCTTAGTGGCAGGGAGCACAGATACGCAGTATTTT. It translates to CASSLVAGSTDTQYF.

This clonotype appeared a few times. CDR3 amino acids: CASSSGLQAGTDTQYF. Written as DNA, the CDR3 is TGTGCCAGCAGCTCGGGACTGCAGGCAGGCACAGATACGCAGTATTTT. This sequence joins TRBV7-3 and TRBJ2-3; weak D call: TRBD2 (6 bases). The CDR3 loop spans 16 amino acids. V lost 4 bases and J 1 base, leaving 15 bases between the germline ends. Germline loops: CDR1 SGHTA, CDR2 FQGTGA.

The rearrangement uses TRBV18 and TRBJ1-1; 10 bases align to TRBD1. The germline V gene has CDR1 KGHSH and CDR2 LQKENI. V was clipped by 2 bases and J by 4 bases; unmatched bases: 4. This CDR3 contains 15 residues. CDR3 DNA sequence: TGTGCCAGCTCACCAGTGGACAGGGGGTTCACTGAAGCTTTCTTT. As protein: CASSPVDRGFTEAFF.

J is TRBJ2-3 and V is TRBV11-1; D is unclear. The CDR3 is 13 residues long. Trimming shortened V by 5 bases and J by 1 base, and 7 bases separated the two germline ends. Per the germline V gene, CDR1 is SGHAT and CDR2 is FQDESV (reference sequence). The CDR3 nucleotides are TGTGCCAGCAGCCCGGACCGCACAGATACGCAGTATTTT. The encoded protein is CASSPDRTDTQYF.

This chain joins TRBV20-1 and TRBJ2-2; no reliable D call. Deletions cut 6 bases from V and 7 bases from J, with 12 bases between. Germline CDR1 DFQATT, CDR2 SNEGSKA (reference sequence). The CDR3 extends over 12 amino acids. CDR3 sequence (DNA): TGCAGTGCCCAGGTGAAGGGCGGGGAGCTGTTTTTT. Its protein is CSAQVKGGELFF.

The chain joins TRBV29-1 to TRBJ1-4; no reliable D call. This CDR3 is 13 amino acids long. Germline loops: CDR1 SQVTM, CDR2 ANQGSEA. Trimming removed 4 bases from V and 7 bases from J, with 13 bases in between. This CDR3 reads CSVVGRLSEKLFF. DNA for the CDR3: TGCAGCGTTGTAGGCAGGTTAAGTGAAAAACTGTTTTTT.

The V call is TRBV7-9, the J call TRBJ2-7, with D unresolved. This CDR3 is built from 15 residues. The V gene's germline CDR1 is SEHNR and CDR2 FQNEAQ (reference sequence). Trimming took 4 bases from V and 2 from J, leaving 15 bases between them. In DNA form, the CDR3 reads TGTGCCAGCAGCTCTTTTAAGGATGCCACCTACGAGCAGTACTTC. Translating it yields CASSSFKDATYEQYF.

The chain joins TRBV11-3 to TRBJ1-2; TRBD1 matches at 7 bases. Germline trimming cut 0 bases from V and 8 bases from J; bases unmatched to any gene: 12. The CDR3 totals 16 residues. The germline gives CDR1 SGHNT, CDR2 YENEEA. CDR3 DNA sequence: TGTGCCAGCAGCTTAGAGGGTAGAGGGGGCGTTTACGGCTACACCTTC. The encoded protein is CASSLEGRGGVYGYTF.

V gene TRBV7-2 combines with J gene TRBJ2-7; the match to TRBD1 covers 11 bases. Germline trimming cut 1 base from V and 7 bases from J; bases unmatched to any gene: 6. This CDR3 spans 15 amino acids. Germline loops: CDR1 SGHTA, CDR2 FQGNSA. The CDR3 spells CASSLGGQGAREQYF. For the CDR3, the DNA is TGTGCCAGCAGCTTAGGAGGACAGGGGGCGCGTGAGCAGTACTTC.

V and J are TRBV2 and TRBJ1-5; D might be TRBD1 (6 bases). Trimming shortened V by 6 bases and J by 4 bases, and 16 bases separated the two germline ends. This CDR3 contains 15 residues. The germline V gene encodes CDR1 SNHLY and CDR2 FYNNEI. Written as DNA, the CDR3 is TGTGCCAGCAGGGTGTCCGGGGGCGAGAATCAGCCCCAGCATTTT. It yields the protein CASRVSGGENQPQHF.

This clonotype was detected a few times. This chain joins TRBV5-1 and TRBJ1-1; no clear D gene. Germline CDR1 reads SGHRS; CDR2 reads YFSETQ. V was cut by 6 bases and J by 1 base, with 10 bases left in between. This CDR3 region has 13 residues. CDR3 sequence: CASTPRANTEAFF. In DNA form, the CDR3 reads TGCGCCAGCACCCCGAGGGCGAACACTGAAGCTTTCTTT.

The rearrangement joins TRBV25-1 to TRBJ2-3; no firm D call. V dropped 3 bases and J dropped 2 bases, with 15 bases sitting between them. CDR1 MGHDK and CDR2 SYGVNS come from the germline V gene. CDR3 length equals 16 residues. CDR3 nucleotides: TGTGCCAGCAGTGACCTAGGTCTACGGGCCACAGATACGCAGTATTTT. It is translated as CASSDLGLRATDTQYF.

This chain uses TRBV27 with TRBJ1-1, with D perhaps matching TRBD1 (5 bases). Germline values: CDR1 MNHEY, CDR2 SMNVEV (reference sequence). V gave up 2 bases and J gave up 0 bases, with 16 bases separating them. The CDR3 runs 17 residues. CDR3 DNA sequence: TGTGCCAGCAGTTTAAGACAGACTGATGCCTTGAACACTGAAGCTTTCTTT. Its translation: CASSLRQTDALNTEAFF.